This T cell receptor (beta chain) was profiled in a study of beta chain features in type 1 diabetes. About the study: Summed over all samples, the examined sorted cells came to 90 million to 120 million. Findings and limits, study-wide: Among all four CD4+ subsets, Type 1 diabetes patients had TCRB CDR3s that were moderately but significantly shorter. In comparison with healthy donors, patients had naive, central memory and Treg TCRB repertoires that appeared more similar.

This clone was seen a few times. Its antigen is as yet unknown. CDR1 and CDR2 from the germline V gene are SGHTA and FQGNSA. Trimming took 5 bases from V and 5 from J, leaving 13 bases between them. CDR3 length: 13 amino acids. The single heparinised draw taken from each donor contained roughly 110 mL of blood on average. Researchers reported sorting CD4+ naive, central memory, regulatory and stem cell-like memory cells via CD45RO/CCR7/CD25/CD127/CD95/CD27. What was sequenced were expressed TCRB transcripts, since all of the isolated RNA had been reverse transcribed. Only in-frame clones appear in the TCRdb table, and some are missing; sequencing was by immunoSEQ multiplex PCR. This sample carries about 340,000 clones, roughly a tenth of them seen once, and the ten largest clones take over 0.95%.

The rearrangement joins TRBV7-2 to TRBJ2-7; D is unresolved. The receptor was isolated from a man between 25 and 39 years old with type 1 diabetes. The sample comprised central memory CD4+ T cells from blood. Here the CDR3 DNA reads TGTGCCAGCAGCAACCGTCCGGTGGACGAGCAGTACTTC. This gives the protein CASSNRPVDEQYF.